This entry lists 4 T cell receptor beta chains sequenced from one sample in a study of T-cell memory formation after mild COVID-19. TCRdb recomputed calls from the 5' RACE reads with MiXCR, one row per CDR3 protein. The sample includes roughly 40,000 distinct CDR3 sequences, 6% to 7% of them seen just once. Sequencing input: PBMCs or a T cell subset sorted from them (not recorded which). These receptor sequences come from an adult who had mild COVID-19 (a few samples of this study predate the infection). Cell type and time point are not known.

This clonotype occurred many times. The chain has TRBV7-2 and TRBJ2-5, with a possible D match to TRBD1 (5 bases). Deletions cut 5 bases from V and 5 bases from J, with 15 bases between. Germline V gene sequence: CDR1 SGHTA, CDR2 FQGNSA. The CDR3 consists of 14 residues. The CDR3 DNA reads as TGTGCCAGCAGCCTAACAGGCCCGTGGGAGACCCAGTACTTC. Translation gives CASSLTGPWETQYF.

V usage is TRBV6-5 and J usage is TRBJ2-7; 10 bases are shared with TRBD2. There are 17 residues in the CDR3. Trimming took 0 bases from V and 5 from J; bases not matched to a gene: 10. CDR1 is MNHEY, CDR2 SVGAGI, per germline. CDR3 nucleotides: TGTGCCAGCAGTTACTCGACACTAGCGGGATTTGGTAACGAGCAGTACTTC. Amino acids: CASSYSTLAGFGNEQYF.

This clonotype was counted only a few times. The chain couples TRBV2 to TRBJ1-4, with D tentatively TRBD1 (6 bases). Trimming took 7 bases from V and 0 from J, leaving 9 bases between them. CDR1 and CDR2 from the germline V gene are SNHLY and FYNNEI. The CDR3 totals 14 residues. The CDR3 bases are TGTGCCAGCAAAACAGGGACAACTAATGAAAAACTGTTTTTT. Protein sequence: CASKTGTTNEKLFF. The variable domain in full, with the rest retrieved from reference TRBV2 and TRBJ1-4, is EPEVTQTPSHQVTQMGQEVILRCVPISNHLYFYWYRQILGQKVEFLVSFYNNEISEKSEIFDDQFSVERPDGSNFTLKIRSTKLEDSAMYFCASKTGTTNEKLFFGSGTQLSVL.

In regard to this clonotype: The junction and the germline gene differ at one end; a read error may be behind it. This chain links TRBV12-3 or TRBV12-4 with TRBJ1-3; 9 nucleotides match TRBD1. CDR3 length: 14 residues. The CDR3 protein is CASGGTGHGNTTYF. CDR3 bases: TGTGCCAGCGGGGGGACAGGGCATGGAAACACCACATATTTT.